This T cell receptor beta chain comes out of a study of T cells in Graves' hyperthyroidism and ophthalmopathy. Broader study findings: Blood also held most thyroid clonotypes expanded beyond 0.001.

TCR beta CDR3 regions were amplified from RNA transcripts. HTBI primers were used for first-round RT-PCR of the TCR CDR3. Using its own MiXCR run on the multiplex PCR reads, TCRdb lists one record per CDR3 protein. The sample includes more than 550,000 distinct CDR3 sequences, around 19% of them seen just once. This clonotype has at least ten counts. The antigen is undetermined. This CDR3 region has 14 residues. The V gene's germline CDR1 is SGHRS and CDR2 YFSETQ. V lost 0 bases and J 8 bases, leaving 12 bases between the germline ends. This clonotype was sampled from a woman aged 50 to 65 with Graves' hyperthyroidism that later progressed to Graves' ophthalmopathy. The specimen sequenced was blood. The rearrangement uses TRBV5-1 and TRBJ2-1, with D maybe TRBD1 (5 bases). CDR3: CASSLAQGSYEQFF. CDR3 sequence (DNA): TGCGCCAGCAGCTTGGCCCAGGGAAGTTATGAGCAGTTCTTC. Filled out from reference TRBV5-1 and TRBJ2-1, the complete variable domain reads KAGVTQTPRYLIKTRGQQVTLSCSPISGHRSVSWYQQTPGQGLQFLFEYFSETQRNKGNFPGRFSGRQFSNSRSEMNVSTLELGDSALYLCASSLAQGSYEQFFGPGTRLTVL.